Below are 15 T cell receptor beta chains sequenced from a single sample in a study of OX40 agonist ivuxolimab in advanced cancers. The assay was immunoSEQ multiplex PCR, and TCRdb's table has in-frame clones only and misses some. In the table there are around 56,000 clones, under 85% of which are singletons. The material was CD4+ or CD8+ T cells sorted from blood, obtained in a trial of the OX40 agonist ivuxolimab. These receptors all stem from an adult with an advanced solid tumor such as melanoma, head and neck, liver or kidney cancer.

The V gene is TRBV5-8, the J gene TRBJ2-1, with D unclear. Per germline, CDR1 SGHTS and CDR2 YDEGEE. V was pared by 0 bases and J by 8 bases, with 15 bases between. The CDR3 totals 15 residues. CDR3 nucleotides: TGTGCCAGCAGCTTGGAGGCTAGTCGTGCCCATGAGCAGTTCTTC. Its protein product is CASSLEASRAHEQFF.

V is TRBV16 and J is TRBJ2-4; 7 bases line up with TRBD1. There are 17 residues in the CDR3. V dropped 2 bases and J dropped 2; count of bases not matched to a gene: 9. CDR1 and CDR2 (germline): KGHSY, FQNENV. CDR3: CASSQPLIRGPKNIQYF. Written as DNA, the CDR3 is TGTGCCAGCAGCCAACCGCTCATAAGGGGGCCCAAAAACATTCAGTACTTC. Using reference TRBV16 and TRBJ2-4 for the parts outside the CDR3, the full variable domain is GEEVAQTPKHLVRGEGQKAKLYCAPIKGHSYVFWYQQVLKNEFKFLISFQNENVFDETGMPKERFSAKCLPNSPCSLEIQATKLEDSAVYFCASSQPLIRGPKNIQYFGAGTRLSVL.

The J gene is TRBJ2-5, the V gene TRBV4-1; D unclear. Trimming took off 1 base at V and 4 bases at J, with 16 bases between the two ends. In germline, CDR1 is MGHRA, CDR2 YSYEKL. The CDR3 contains 16 residues. The CDR3 sequence: CASSQGEYPERETQYF. DNA of the CDR3: TGCGCCAGCAGCCAAGGGGAATACCCCGAGCGAGAGACCCAGTACTTC.

In this sample, this clone turned up once. The chain combines TRBV19 with TRBJ1-1; unclear D gene. V was cut by 1 base and J by 5 bases, with 11 bases left in between. In germline, CDR1 is LNHDA, CDR2 SQIVND (reference sequence). CDR3 length equals 14 residues. Here the CDR3 DNA reads TGTGCCAGTAGTATAGCACCGGGGATTACTGAAGCTTTCTTT. It codes for CASSIAPGITEAFF.

The rearrangement links TRBV19 to TRBJ2-5; 10 nucleotides line up with TRBD2. The V and J ends lost 5 bases and 2 bases, in that order; junction bases with no gene match: 14. The length of the CDR3 is 18 residues. Germline CDR1 reads LNHDA; CDR2 reads SQIVND (reference sequence). For the CDR3, the DNA is TGTGCCAGTAGTCACCCCAAAGCGGGGGGGCCGGAACAAGAGACCCAGTACTTC. The encoded protein is CASSHPKAGGPEQETQYF.

The chain combines TRBV19 with TRBJ2-2; D may be TRBD1 or TRBD2 (5 bases each). The V gene lost 0 bases and the J gene lost 4 bases, with 18 bases spanning the gap. The CDR3 runs 18 residues. Germline CDR1 is LNHDA and CDR2 is SQIVND (reference sequence). The CDR3 sequence is CASSIDHLTGASTGELFF. The CDR3 DNA reads as TGTGCCAGTAGTATAGATCACCTGACCGGGGCTTCCACCGGGGAGCTGTTTTTT. The full variable domain, its missing parts supplied by reference TRBV19 and TRBJ2-2, is DGGITQSPKYLFRKEGQNVTLSCEQNLNHDAMYWYRQDPGQGLRLIYYSQIVNDFQKGDIAEGYSVSREKKESFPLTVTSAQKNPTAFYLCASSIDHLTGASTGELFFGEGSRLTVL.

The V and J genes are TRBV5-5 and TRBJ1-2; 8 bases agree with TRBD1. After removal of 4 bases from V and 4 bases from J, the junction contained 9 bases not matched to a gene. This CDR3 contains 15 residues. Germline CDR1 and CDR2: SGHKS and YYEKEE (reference sequence). CDR3: CASSDAGTGSYGYTF. As DNA, the CDR3 is TGTGCCAGCAGCGACGCCGGGACAGGTAGCTATGGCTACACCTTC.

V gene TRBV28 combines with J gene TRBJ1-1; 9 positions match TRBD1. This CDR3 is built from 12 residues. Germline loops: CDR1 MDHEN, CDR2 SYDVKM. The V gene end was trimmed by 8 bases and the J gene end by 5 bases; junction bases not matched to a gene: 3. CDR3 amino acids: CASGTGRTEAFF. The DNA for the CDR3 is TGTGCCAGCGGGACAGGGAGGACTGAAGCTTTCTTT. The entire variable domain, with the rest obtained from reference TRBV28 and TRBJ1-1, is as follows: DVKVTQSSRYLVKRTGEKVFLECVQDMDHENMFWYRQDPGLGLRLIYFSYDVKMKEKGDIPEGYSVSREKKERFSLILESASTNQTSMYLCASGTGRTEAFFGQGTRLTVV.

This chain joins TRBV6-1 and TRBJ2-7, with TRBD1 matching 11 bases. This CDR3 has 13 residues. The V and J ends lost 5 bases and 4 bases, in that order; junction bases with no gene match: 1. Germline values: CDR1 MNHNS, CDR2 SASEGT. The CDR3 coding sequence is TGTGCCAGCAGTAGGGACAGGGGGTACGAGCAGTACTTC. As protein: CASSRDRGYEQYF.

The rearrangement joins TRBV27 to TRBJ2-1; TRBD2 aligns across 10 bases. J was trimmed by 8 bases and V by 0 bases; bases with no gene match: 7. Germline CDR1 MNHEY, CDR2 SMNVEV (reference sequence). CDR3 size: 16 residues. The CDR3 sequence: CASSLSSSGSLYEQFF. CDR3 DNA sequence: TGTGCCAGCAGTTTATCCTCTAGCGGGAGTTTGTATGAGCAGTTCTTC.

The chain uses TRBV19 and TRBJ2-7; a weak D match, TRBD1 (6 bases). CDR3 length: 15 amino acids. Trimming stripped 1 base from V and 2 bases from J, with 12 bases between. CDR1 and CDR2 from the germline V gene are LNHDA and SQIVND (reference sequence). The CDR3 reads CASSIGQDGAYEQYF. DNA of the CDR3: TGTGCCAGTAGTATAGGACAGGACGGGGCCTACGAGCAGTACTTC.

The genes are TRBV2 and TRBJ2-3; D gene uncertain. CDR1 and CDR2 (germline): SNHLY, FYNNEI. Trimming removed 7 bases at V and 0 bases at J, with 8 bases between. The CDR3 extends over 13 amino acids. For the CDR3, the DNA is TGTGCCAGCAAGGGTGGGAGCACAGATACGCAGTATTTT. Translating gives CASKGGSTDTQYF.

The chain couples TRBV5-6 to TRBJ2-2; 9 bases match TRBD1. The V and J ends lost 3 bases and 4 bases, in that order; junction bases with no gene match: 7. This CDR3 contains 16 residues. Germline assignment: CDR1 SGHDT and CDR2 YYEEEE. In DNA, the CDR3 is TGTGCCAGCAGCTATGGGACAGGGTATAGCACCGGGGAGCTGTTTTTT. It codes for CASSYGTGYSTGELFF.

The chain joins TRBV6-6 to TRBJ1-2, with a weak D call TRBD1 (6 bases). The length of the CDR3 is 14 residues. V was cut by 2 bases and J by 2 bases, with 9 bases left in between. Germline values: CDR1 MNHNY, CDR2 SVGAGI (reference sequence). CDR3 amino acids: CASSYGGSNYGYTF. As DNA, the CDR3 is TGTGCCAGCAGTTACGGGGGCAGCAACTATGGCTACACCTTC.

The rearrangement links TRBV7-2 to TRBJ2-5, with a possible D match to TRBD2 (5 bases). Germline values: CDR1 SGHTA, CDR2 FQGNSA. V shed 6 bases and J shed 2 bases, with 16 bases lying between them. The CDR3 covers 15 residues. CDR3 in amino acids: CASRARSGEQETQYF. As DNA, the CDR3 is TGTGCCAGCAGAGCCCGGAGTGGGGAGCAAGAGACCCAGTACTTC. The full variable domain, with the rest looked up from reference TRBV7-2 and TRBJ2-5, is GAGVSQSPSNKVTEKGKDVELRCDPISGHTALYWYRQSLGQGLEFLIYFQGNSAPDKSGLPSDRFSAERTGGSVSTLTIQRTQQEDSAVYLCASRARSGEQETQYFGPGTRLLVL.